The 12 T cell receptor beta chains below come from one sample, sequenced in a study of OX40 agonist ivuxolimab in advanced cancers. Produced via immunoSEQ multiplex PCR; TCRdb's table is partial and in-frame only. The sample lists about 79,000 clones, around 85% occurring once. This specimen was CD4+ or CD8+ T cells sorted from blood, taken in a trial of the OX40 agonist ivuxolimab. The receptor source for this set is an adult with an advanced solid tumor such as melanoma, head and neck, liver or kidney cancer.

The J gene is TRBJ1-2, the V gene TRBV10-1; D perhaps matches TRBD1 (6 bases). There are 13 residues in the CDR3. Germline assignment: CDR1 WNHNN and CDR2 SYGVQD (reference sequence). Deletions cut 2 bases from V and 7 bases from J, with 11 bases between. The CDR3 loop is CASSEGQRGGYTF. The CDR3 DNA is TGCGCCAGCAGTGAGGGACAGCGTGGTGGCTACACCTTC.

This clone was seen just once. One end of the junction fails to match germline, which may point to a read error. This rearrangement joins TRBV6-1 to TRBJ1-1; weak D call: TRBD1 (5 bases). Germline V CDR1 and CDR2: MNHNS, SASEGT. The CDR3 has 15 amino acids. CDR3 DNA sequence: TGTGCCATCAGTGAGTCGGGGACGGTGAACACTGAAGCTTTCTTT. Its translation is CAISESGTVNTEAFF.

The chain carries TRBV5-1 and TRBJ2-6; D unresolved. Germline V CDR1 and CDR2: SGHRS, YFSETQ. Trimming stripped 0 bases from V and 0 bases from J, with 4 bases between. There are 15 residues in the CDR3. DNA of the CDR3: TGCGCCAGCAGCTTGGATTCCTCTGGGGCCAACGTCCTGACTTTC. Translating gives CASSLDSSGANVLTF.

This chain uses TRBV27 with TRBJ1-2; TRBD1 aligns across 8 bases. The germline CDR1 and CDR2 sequences are MNHEY and SMNVEV (reference sequence). There are 14 residues in the CDR3. J gave up 8 bases and V 5 bases, and 10 bases lay outside the gene matches. The DNA for the CDR3 is TGTGCCAGCAGTCCCTACTCAGGGGGCGCGGGCTACACCTTC. Translated, it gives CASSPYSGGAGYTF.

The chain combines TRBV6-4 with TRBJ1-4, with D unclear. This CDR3 is 13 amino acids long. Trimming took 10 bases from V and 8 from J, leaving 17 bases between them. Germline V CDR1 and CDR2: MRHNA, SNTAGT. CDR3 sequence reads: CAKRRERGEKLFF. The CDR3 DNA follows: TGTGCCAAAAGGCGCGAACGAGGAGAAAAACTGTTTTTT.

The CDR3 spells CASSRGGGSTEAFF. CDR3 bases: TGTGCCAGCAGCAGAGGCGGTGGGAGCACTGAAGCTTTCTTT. The chain joins TRBV7-9 to TRBJ1-1; D is unresolved. This CDR3 contains 14 residues. CDR1 is SEHNR, CDR2 FQNEAQ, per germline (reference sequence). The V gene lost 5 bases and the J gene lost 4 bases, with 14 bases spanning the gap. Looking up the rest from reference TRBV7-9 and TRBJ1-1 gives the full variable domain: DTGVSQNPRHKITKRGQNVTFRCDPISEHNRLYWYRQTLGQGPEFLTYFQNEAQLEKSRLLSDRFSAERPKGSFSTLEIQRTEQGDSAMYLCASSRGGGSTEAFFGQGTRLTVV.

This clone was detected only a few times. The rearrangement uses TRBV27 and TRBJ1-2; the D gene is possibly TRBD1 (5 bases). The germline V gene has CDR1 MNHEY and CDR2 SMNVEV (reference sequence). The length of the CDR3 is 13 residues. Trimming stripped 2 bases from V and 7 bases from J, with 11 bases between. In DNA form, the CDR3 reads TGTGCCAGCAGTTTACGGGGGAGTCCTGGCTACACCTTC. Its translation: CASSLRGSPGYTF.

V usage is TRBV27 and J usage is TRBJ1-5, with D possibly being TRBD1 (5 bases). Germline values: CDR1 MNHEY, CDR2 SMNVEV (reference sequence). The CDR3 consists of 14 residues. Trimming removed 3 bases from V and 1 base from J, with 7 bases in between. CDR3 coding DNA: TGTGCCAGCAGTTTGAAGGGGAGCAATCAGCCCCAGCATTTT. This translates into CASSLKGSNQPQHF.

V gene TRBV9 combines with J gene TRBJ1-3; a weak D match, TRBD1 (6 bases). Germline CDR1 SGDLS, CDR2 YYNGEE. The V gene lost 0 bases and the J gene lost 5 bases, with 9 bases spanning the gap. The CDR3 has 14 residues. The CDR3 loop is CASSVEGQRNTIYF. CDR3 coding DNA: TGTGCCAGCAGCGTAGAAGGACAGAGAAACACCATATATTTT. The full variable domain, with the rest looked up from reference TRBV9 and TRBJ1-3, is DSGVTQTPKHLITATGQRVTLRCSPRSGDLSVYWYQQSLDQGLQFLIQYYNGEERAKGNILERFSAQQFPDLHSELNLSSLELGDSALYFCASSVEGQRNTIYFGEGSWLTVV.

This rearrangement joins TRBV6-5 to TRBJ2-1; D remains ambiguous. This CDR3 contains 13 residues. The V and J ends lost 5 bases and 8 bases respectively, with 13 bases between them. The germline gives CDR1 MNHEY, CDR2 SVGAGI. CDR3 sequence reads: CASSLVVRDEQFF. DNA for the CDR3: TGTGCCAGCAGTCTAGTTGTTAGGGATGAGCAGTTCTTC.

This clone is a singleton in its sample. The chain's CDR3 is CASTWTGGTNEKLFF. CDR3 DNA sequence: TGCGCCAGCACCTGGACAGGGGGCACTAATGAAAAACTGTTTTTT. The chain carries TRBV5-1 and TRBJ1-4; TRBD1 aligns across 11 bases. The length of the CDR3 is 15 residues. Germline CDR1 is SGHRS and CDR2 is YFSETQ. The junction had 3 bases not matched to a gene; V was cut back by 6 bases and J by 2 bases.

The table lists this clone with a few counts. The chain joins TRBV7-9 to TRBJ2-3, with D possibly being TRBD1 or TRBD2 (6 bases each). CDR1 and CDR2 from the germline V gene are SEHNR and FQNEAQ (reference sequence). V was trimmed by 1 base and J by 2 bases, leaving 10 bases between them. CDR3 length: 15 residues. The DNA for the CDR3 is TGTGCCAGCAGCTTAGGTCCGGGGGCCACAGATACGCAGTATTTT. As protein: CASSLGPGATDTQYF.